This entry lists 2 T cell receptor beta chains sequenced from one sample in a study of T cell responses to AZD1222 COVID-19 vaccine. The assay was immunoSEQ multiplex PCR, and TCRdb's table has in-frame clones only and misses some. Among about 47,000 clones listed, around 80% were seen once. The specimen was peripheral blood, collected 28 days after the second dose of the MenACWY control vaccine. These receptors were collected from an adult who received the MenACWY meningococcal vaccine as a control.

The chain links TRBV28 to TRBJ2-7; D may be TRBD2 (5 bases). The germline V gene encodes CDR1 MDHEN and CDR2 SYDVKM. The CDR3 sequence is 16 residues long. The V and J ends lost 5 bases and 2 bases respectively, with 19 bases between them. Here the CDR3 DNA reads TGTGCCAGCAGTATCCCCCTAGCAAAGACGGCCTACGAGCAGTACTTC. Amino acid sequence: CASSIPLAKTAYEQYF.

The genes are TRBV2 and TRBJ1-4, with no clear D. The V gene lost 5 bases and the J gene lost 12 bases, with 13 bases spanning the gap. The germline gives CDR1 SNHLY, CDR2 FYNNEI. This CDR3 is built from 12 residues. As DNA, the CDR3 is TGTGCCAGCAGTAGGTTGAGCGGTCAACTGTTTTTT. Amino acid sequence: CASSRLSGQLFF.